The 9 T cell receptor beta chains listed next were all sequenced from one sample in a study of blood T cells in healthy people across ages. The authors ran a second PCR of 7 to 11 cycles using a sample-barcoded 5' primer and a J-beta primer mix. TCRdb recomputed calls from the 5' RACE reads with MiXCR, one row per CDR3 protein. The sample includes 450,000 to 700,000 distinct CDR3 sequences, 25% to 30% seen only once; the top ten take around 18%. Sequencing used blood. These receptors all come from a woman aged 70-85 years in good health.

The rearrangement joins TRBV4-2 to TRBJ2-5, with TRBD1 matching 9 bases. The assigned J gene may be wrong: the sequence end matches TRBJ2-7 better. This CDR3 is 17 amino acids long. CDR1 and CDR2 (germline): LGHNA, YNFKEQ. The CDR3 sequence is CASSQVSGGQGFYEQYF. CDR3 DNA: TGTGCCAGCAGCCAAGTTTCAGGGGGACAGGGATTCTACGAGCAGTACTTC.

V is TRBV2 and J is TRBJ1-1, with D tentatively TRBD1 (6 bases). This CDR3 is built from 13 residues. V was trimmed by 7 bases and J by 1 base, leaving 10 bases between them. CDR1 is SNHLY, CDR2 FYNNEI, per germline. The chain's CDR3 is CASIGGGNTEAFF. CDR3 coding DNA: TGTGCCAGCATCGGAGGGGGGAACACTGAAGCTTTCTTT.

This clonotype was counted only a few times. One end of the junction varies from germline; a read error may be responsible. The CDR3 sequence: CTSSEQGNGNQPQHF. The DNA of the CDR3 is TGTACCAGCAGTGAACAGGGTAACGGCAATCAGCCCCAGCATTTT. V is TRBV2 and J is TRBJ1-5, with D possibly matching TRBD1 (6 bases). Germline V CDR1 and CDR2: SNHLY, FYNNEI. This CDR3 is 15 amino acids long.

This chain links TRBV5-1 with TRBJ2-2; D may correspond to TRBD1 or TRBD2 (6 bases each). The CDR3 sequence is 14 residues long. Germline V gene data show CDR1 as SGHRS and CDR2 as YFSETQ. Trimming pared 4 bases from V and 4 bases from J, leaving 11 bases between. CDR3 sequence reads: CASSEGGFTGELFF. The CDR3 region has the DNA TGCGCCAGCAGCGAGGGGGGTTTCACCGGGGAGCTGTTTTTT. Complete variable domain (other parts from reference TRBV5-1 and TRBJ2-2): KAGVTQTPRYLIKTRGQQVTLSCSPISGHRSVSWYQQTPGQGLQFLFEYFSETQRNKGNFPGRFSGRQFSNSRSEMNVSTLELGDSALYLCASSEGGFTGELFFGEGSRLTVL.

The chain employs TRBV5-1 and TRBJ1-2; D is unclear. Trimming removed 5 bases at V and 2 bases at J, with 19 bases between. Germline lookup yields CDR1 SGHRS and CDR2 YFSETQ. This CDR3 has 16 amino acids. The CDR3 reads CASRVSPTPTNYGYTF. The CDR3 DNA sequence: TGCGCCAGCAGAGTTAGTCCGACACCAACAAACTATGGCTACACCTTC.

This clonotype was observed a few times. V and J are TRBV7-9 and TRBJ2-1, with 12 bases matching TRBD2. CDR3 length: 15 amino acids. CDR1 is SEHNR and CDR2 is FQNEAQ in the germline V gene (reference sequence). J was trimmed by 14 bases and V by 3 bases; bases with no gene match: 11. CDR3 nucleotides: TGTGCCAGCAGCTTGCTGACTAGCGGGAGAGACGGGGAGTTCTTC. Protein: CASSLLTSGRDGEFF. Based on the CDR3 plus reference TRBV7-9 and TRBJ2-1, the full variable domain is DTGVSQNPRHKITKRGQNVTFRCDPISEHNRLYWYRQTLGQGPEFLTYFQNEAQLEKSRLLSDRFSAERPKGSFSTLEIQRTEQGDSAMYLCASSLLTSGRDGEFFGPGTRLTVL.

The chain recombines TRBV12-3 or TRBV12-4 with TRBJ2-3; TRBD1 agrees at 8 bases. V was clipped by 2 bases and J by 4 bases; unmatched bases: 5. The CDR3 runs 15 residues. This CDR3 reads CASSLRTGIADTQYF. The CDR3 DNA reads TGTGCCAGCAGTTTACGGACAGGGATAGCAGATACGCAGTATTTT.

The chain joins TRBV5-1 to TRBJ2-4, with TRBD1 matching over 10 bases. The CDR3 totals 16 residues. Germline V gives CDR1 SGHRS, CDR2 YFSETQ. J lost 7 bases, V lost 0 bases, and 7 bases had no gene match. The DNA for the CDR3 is TGCGCCAGCAGCTTGGCTTCGTCGGACAGGGGGAACATTCAGTACTTC. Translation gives CASSLASSDRGNIQYF.

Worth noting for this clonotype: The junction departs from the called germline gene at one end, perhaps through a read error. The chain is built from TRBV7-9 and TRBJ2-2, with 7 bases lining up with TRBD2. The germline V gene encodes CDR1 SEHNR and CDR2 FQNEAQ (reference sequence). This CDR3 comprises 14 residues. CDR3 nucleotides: TGTGTCCCCGGGGGGAATGAGAACGCCGGGGAGCTGTTTTTT. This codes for CVPGGNENAGELFF.